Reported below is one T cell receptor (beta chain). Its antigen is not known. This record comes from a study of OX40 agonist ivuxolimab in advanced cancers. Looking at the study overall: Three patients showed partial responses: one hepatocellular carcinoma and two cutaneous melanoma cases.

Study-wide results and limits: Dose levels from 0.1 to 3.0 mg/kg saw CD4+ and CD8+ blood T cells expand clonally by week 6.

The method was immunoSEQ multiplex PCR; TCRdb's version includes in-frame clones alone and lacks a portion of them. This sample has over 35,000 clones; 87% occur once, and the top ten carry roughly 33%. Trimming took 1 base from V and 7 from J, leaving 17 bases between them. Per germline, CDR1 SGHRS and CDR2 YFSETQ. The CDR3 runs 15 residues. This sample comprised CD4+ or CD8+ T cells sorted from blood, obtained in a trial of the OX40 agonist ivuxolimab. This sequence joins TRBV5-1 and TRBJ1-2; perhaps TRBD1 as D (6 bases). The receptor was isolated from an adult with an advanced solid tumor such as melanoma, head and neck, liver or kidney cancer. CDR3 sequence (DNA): TGCGCCAGCAGCTTGTTAGCGGGGGCAATGGGTGGCTACACCTTC. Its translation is CASSLLAGAMGGYTF.